This entry lists 14 T cell receptor beta chains sequenced from one sample in a study of shared clonotypes between healthy human individuals. The method was immunoSEQ multiplex PCR; TCRdb's version includes in-frame clones alone and lacks a portion of them. The data show some 2 million clones, around 95% seen once. Material for sequencing was naive CD4+ T cells sorted from blood. Specified subset: CD45RA+ positively selected. Receptors were obtained from a man between 18 and 35 years old in good health.

The J gene is TRBJ1-4, the V gene TRBV5-4; D gene unclear. The CDR3 contains 14 residues. Trimming stripped 4 bases from V and 8 bases from J, with 15 bases between. Germline CDR1 reads SGHNT; CDR2 reads YYREEE (reference sequence). The CDR3 nucleotides read TGTGCCAGCAGCGCCCGAGGCGGTACCGAAAAACTGTTTTTT. This encodes CASSARGGTEKLFF.

This clone has just one count. This chain connects TRBV4-1 to TRBJ1-3; 7 nucleotides line up with TRBD1. Germline V lookup: CDR1 MGHRA, CDR2 YSYEKL. The CDR3 contains 18 residues. Unmatched junction bases numbered 12, after V lost 4 bases and J lost 0 bases. CDR3 protein: CASSLSGGTASSGNTIYF. As DNA, the CDR3 is TGCGCCAGCAGCCTGTCGGGCGGGACAGCCAGCTCTGGAAACACCATATATTTT.

The chain uses TRBV11-3 and TRBJ1-5; D may be TRBD1 (5 bases). The CDR3 is 18 amino acids. Germline CDR1 SGHNT, CDR2 YENEEA. The V end was cut by 1 base, the J end by 6 bases, with 22 bases between. Here the CDR3 DNA reads TGTGCCAGCAGCTTAGGTAGGGACTTGCGGCAGGGCGGTCAGCCCCAGCATTTT. Translating gives CASSLGRDLRQGGQPQHF.

This sequence joins TRBV29-1 and TRBJ2-5, with TRBD2 as a possible D gene (6 bases). V lost 7 bases to trimming and J lost 4 bases, with 22 bases between them. The CDR3 length is 15 residues. The germline CDR1 and CDR2 sequences are SQVTM and ANQGSEA. CDR3 sequence: CSAGRSGGMGETQYF. DNA of the CDR3: TGCAGCGCCGGGAGATCGGGTGGAATGGGAGAGACCCAGTACTTC.

In regard to this clone: The sample holds other DNA sequences that translate to the same CDR3. The rearrangement joins TRBV6-5 to TRBJ1-5, with 9 bases that match TRBD1. Germline CDR1 is MNHEY and CDR2 is SVGAGI. The CDR3 has 13 residues. Losses at the gene ends were 5 bases for V and 6 bases for J; bases not matched to a gene: 2. The CDR3 loop reads CASSPDRGQPQHF. Written as DNA, the CDR3 is TGTGCCAGCAGTCCGGACAGGGGTCAGCCCCAGCATTTT.

The CDR3 DNA sequence: TGTGCCAGCAGCCCAACGTTGGCCCAGCCCCAGCATTTT. This translates into CASSPTLAQPQHF. The genes are TRBV4-2 and TRBJ1-5; D remains unclear. V was trimmed by 4 bases and J by 7 bases, leaving 11 bases between them. The germline V gene encodes CDR1 LGHNA and CDR2 YNFKEQ. The CDR3 loop spans 13 amino acids.

The V call is TRBV11-2, the J call TRBJ1-4, with unresolved D. The V end lost 2 bases, the J end lost 8 bases, and 9 bases lay between the germline ends. This CDR3 region has 13 residues. Germline lookup yields CDR1 SGHAT and CDR2 FQNNGV. Written as DNA, the CDR3 is TGTGCCAGCAGCTTAAGTGTAGGAGAAAAACTGTTTTTT. As protein: CASSLSVGEKLFF.

The sample holds one count of this clone. V usage is TRBV6-5 and J usage is TRBJ1-3; D unresolved. The V end lost 6 bases, the J end lost 6 bases, and 15 bases lay between the germline ends. Germline assignment: CDR1 MNHEY and CDR2 SVGAGI. This CDR3 spans 14 amino acids. This CDR3 reads CASRGFPSENTIYF. Written as DNA, the CDR3 is TGTGCCAGCAGGGGGTTCCCAAGTGAAAACACCATATATTTT.

This sequence joins TRBV7-6 and TRBJ2-2, with TRBD2 as a possible D gene (5 bases). CDR3 length: 15 residues. V was pared by 5 bases and J by 6 bases, with 16 bases between. Germline V CDR1 and CDR2: SGHVS, FNYEAQ. CDR3 sequence reads: CASSTDLTYPGELFF. The CDR3, as DNA: TGTGCCAGCAGCACGGACTTAACCTACCCCGGGGAGCTGTTTTTT.

Only one count was recorded for this clone. The CDR3 loop reads CASSHRTGANTGELFF. The CDR3 DNA sequence: TGTGCCAGCAGCCACCGGACAGGGGCGAACACCGGGGAGCTGTTTTTT. This rearrangement joins TRBV5-4 to TRBJ2-2, with 9 positions matching TRBD1. Germline lookup yields CDR1 SGHNT and CDR2 YYREEE (reference sequence). V lost 4 bases and J lost 0; bases outside the gene matches: 4. The CDR3 contains 16 residues.

V and J are TRBV27 and TRBJ2-5, with 7 bases fitting TRBD2. J gave up 3 bases and V 3 bases, and 4 bases lay outside the gene matches. Germline lookup yields CDR1 MNHEY and CDR2 SMNVEV (reference sequence). CDR3 size: 14 residues. Written as DNA, the CDR3 is TGTGCCAGCAGTTTCTTGCGGGGGAAAGAGACCCAGTACTTC. This translates into CASSFLRGKETQYF.

V and J are TRBV6-1 and TRBJ1-5; no clear D. Trimming pared 7 bases from V and 4 bases from J, leaving 11 bases between. Germline CDR1 MNHNS, CDR2 SASEGT. The CDR3 spans 13 residues. The CDR3 DNA reads as TGTGCCAGCAACTTAAACACGAATCAGCCCCAGCATTTT. It is translated as CASNLNTNQPQHF.

The chain carries TRBV29-1 and TRBJ1-5; D is perhaps TRBD1 (5 bases). The length of the CDR3 is 14 residues. V was pared by 6 bases and J by 4 bases, with 16 bases between. Germline V gene lookup returns CDR1 SQVTM and CDR2 ANQGSEA. CDR3 DNA: TGCAGCGTCGCGACCGGGACCCTAAATCAGCCCCAGCATTTT. Amino acid sequence: CSVATGTLNQPQHF.

This chain links TRBV11-3 with TRBJ2-2, with D hard to call. The CDR3 consists of 14 residues. Germline values: CDR1 SGHNT, CDR2 YENEEA. Trimming took 1 base from V and 6 from J, leaving 9 bases between them. The CDR3 reads CASSLVSTAGELFF. The DNA for the CDR3 is TGTGCCAGCAGCTTAGTCTCTACAGCCGGGGAGCTGTTTTTT.